This T cell receptor (beta chain) stems from a study of blood T cell repertoires in COVID-19. Turning to the study itself: COVID-19 samples from acute and convalescent phases originated in the United States, Italy and Spain. Nucleic acid was either cDNA or gDNA, and it came from T cells, B-cell-depleted T cells, or PBMCs.

Authors' methods: By means of reference gene primer amplification, nucleated cell counts were estimated. Produced via immunoSEQ multiplex PCR; TCRdb's table is partial and in-frame only. The DNA was the basis for D and trimming; V, J and clone size are from that table. The sample lists around 140,000 clones; 80% to 90% were seen once. The CDR3 is 13 amino acids. In germline, CDR1 is WNHNN, CDR2 SYGVQD (reference sequence). Trimming shortened V by 3 bases and J by 4 bases, and 9 bases separated the two germline ends. The gene calls are TRBV10-1 and TRBJ2-5, with D possibly TRBD2 on 5 matching bases. Material for sequencing was peripheral blood. The TCR sequence derives from a woman between 50 and 59 years old with acute or convalescent COVID-19. CDR3 nucleotides: TGCGCCAGCAGTGACCCCGGGGTAGAGACCCAGTACTTC. Translation gives CASSDPGVETQYF.